What follows describes a single TCR beta chain. The entry originates in a study of T cells in severe cutaneous drug reactions. There are 13 residues in the CDR3. The germline V gene encodes CDR1 SQVTM and CDR2 ANQGSEA. Carbamazepine had induced Stevens-Johnson syndrome or toxic epidermal necrolysis in the sequenced donors. Libraries were made by iRepertoire multiplex PCR with TCR subtype-specific primers for bulk and single-cell sequencing. TCRdb reprocessed the multiplex PCR reads and keeps a single row for each CDR3 protein, giving no DNA. This sample contains 1,500 to 2,000 distinct CDR3 sequences.

Specimen: PBMCs. The TCR comes from a human donor with Stevens-Johnson syndrome, a severe cutaneous drug reaction. The chain combines TRBV29-1 with TRBJ2-5. CDR3 amino acids: CSAEAVLQETQYF. The full variable domain, with the rest looked up from reference TRBV29-1 and TRBJ2-5, is SAVISQKPSRDICQRGTSLTIQCQVDSQVTMMFWYRQQPGQSLTLIATANQGSEATYESGFVIDKFPISRPNLTFSTLTVSNMSPEDSSIYLCSAEAVLQETQYFGPGTRLLVL.